The rows below give T cell receptor beta chains drawn from one sample of a study of Ad26.COV2.S vaccination and SARS-CoV-2 variants. The data were produced by immunoSEQ multiplex PCR, yet TCRdb's version contains in-frame clones alone and is incomplete. In the table there are roughly 500,000 clones, about 83% of which are singletons. The material was peripheral blood, obtained in a trial of Ad26.COV2.S vaccine versus placebo. The receptors here all came from a person aged 18-65 years who received the Ad26.COV2.S COVID-19 vaccine or a placebo. The CDR3 runs from the conserved cysteine through the conserved F or W. A D gene is named only where the DNA matches it firmly. Some rows have no size entry. The others give once, few or many, or a class for an expanded clone.

TGTGCCAGCAGCTTAGGGACAGGGGGTAGCAATGAGCAGTTCTTC | CASSLGTGGSNEQFF | - | TRBJ2-1 | TRBD1 | TRBV11-3 | 15
TGTGCCACCAGTGATCGGGGGTGGAATCAGCCCCAGCATTTT | CATSDRGWNQPQHF | - | TRBJ1-5 | - | TRBV24-1 | 14
TGTGCCAGCAGCTCTCCGGGACGAATACTCTCTGGAAACACCATATATTTT | CASSSPGRILSGNTIYF | - | TRBJ1-3 | - | TRBV7-9 | 17
TGTGCCAGCAGCTTGTCGACAGGGTTCAATCAGCCCCAGCATTTT | CASSLSTGFNQPQHF | few | TRBJ1-5 | TRBD1 | TRBV5-6 | 15
TGCAGTGCTAGTCTAGCGCAAGAGACCCAGTACTTC | CSASLAQETQYF | - | TRBJ2-5 | - | TRBV20-1 | 12
TGTGCCCTTTCGGGACAGGGAGTTTCTAATGAAAAACTGTTTTTT | CALSGQGVSNEKLFF | - | TRBJ1-4 | TRBD1 | TRBV30 | 15
TGTGCCAGCAGCTTAATCAGGGGCCTCGGAGCCGGGGAGCTGTTTTTT | CASSLIRGLGAGELFF | - | TRBJ2-2 | - | TRBV11-3 | 16
TGTGCCAGCAGCTTGGGACCTAACAATGAGCAGTTCTTC | CASSLGPNNEQFF | - | TRBJ2-1 | - | TRBV5-4 | 13
TGTGCCAGCAGGGCAGGGAGCAATCAGCCCCAGCATTTT | CASRAGSNQPQHF | few | TRBJ1-5 | - | TRBV2 | 13
TGTGCCAGCAGCCGGGAGGGCACCATATATTTT | CASSREGTIYF | - | TRBJ1-3 | - | TRBV9 | 11
TGTGCCAGCAGCCAGGGACTTAGCACAGATACGCAGTATTTT | CASSQGLSTDTQYF | - | TRBJ2-3 | - | TRBV7-7 | 14
TGTGCCAGCAGTGCGGGGACACATCTACTGTATGGCTACACCTTC | CASSAGTHLLYGYTF | - | TRBJ1-2 | - | TRBV2 | 15
TGCAGCGTTGAAGCGACAGGGGGGCCGGAAAAGCAGTTCTTC | CSVEATGGPEKQFF | - | TRBJ2-1 | TRBD1 | TRBV29-1 | 14
TGTGCCAGCAGCGTAGGTGGGACAGTGTCCTACGAGCAGTACTTC | CASSVGGTVSYEQYF | - | TRBJ2-7 | TRBD1 | TRBV9 | 15
TGTGCCAGCAGCAATTGGCGGAGCTTTTACGAGCAGTACTTC | CASSNWRSFYEQYF | - | TRBJ2-7 | - | TRBV21-1 | 14
TGTGCCAGCAGCTTGTATCTGGGCAATCAGCCCCAGCATTTT | CASSLYLGNQPQHF | - | TRBJ1-5 | - | TRBV5-6 | 14
TGTGCCAGTACCTTACAGGCCCTGGGGACTGAAGCTTTCTTT | CASTLQALGTEAFF | - | TRBJ1-1 | - | TRBV19 | 14